The present T cell receptor (beta chain) was sequenced within a study of technical replicates of blood from a handful of donors. V was clipped by 5 bases and J by 2 bases; unmatched bases: 2. CDR3 length: 13 residues. Germline V lookup: CDR1 LNHDA, CDR2 SQIVND (reference sequence). The protocol was immunoSEQ multiplex PCR, while the TCRdb copy is restricted to in-frame clones and leaves out a portion. The sample carries about 89,000 clones, 90% to 95% recorded once. The sequence was collected from a human donor in good health. Sequencing used T cells isolated from PBMCs. The V call is TRBV19, the J call TRBJ2-7; 8 bases align to TRBD2. CDR3 in DNA: TGTGCCAGTAGTGTGACTAGCGCCTACGAGCAGTACTTC. Amino acids: CASSVTSAYEQYF.